The rows below give T cell receptor beta chains drawn from one sample of a study of T-cell memory formation after mild COVID-19. TCRdb used MiXCR to reprocess the 5' RACE reads, holding one entry per CDR3 protein. The table records 550,000 to 700,000 distinct CDR3 sequences, 17% of them present only once. Sequenced sample: PBMCs or a T cell subset sorted from them (not recorded which). The receptors stem from an adult woman who had mild COVID-19 (a few samples of this study predate the infection). Cell type and time point are not known. CDR3s include the opening cysteine and the closing phenylalanine or tryptophan. Fields, in order: V gene, clone size, D gene, J gene, CDR3 protein, CDR3 DNA. The D gene is left open where the match is weak. Size tells how often a clone was seen (once, few, many) or the class of an expanded clone, and some rows leave it out.

v_gene: TRBV18; abundance: .; d_gene: .; j_gene: TRBJ1-3; CDR3aa: CASSPELMAGNTIYF; CDR3nt: TGTGCCAGCTCACCCGAACTTATGGCTGGAAACACCATATATTTT
v_gene: TRBV19; abundance: few; d_gene: .; j_gene: TRBJ1-4; CDR3aa: CASSLNGAWGEKLFF; CDR3nt: TGTGCCAGCTCCTTGAACGGGGCCTGGGGTGAAAAACTGTTTTTT
v_gene: TRBV20-1; abundance: .; d_gene: TRBD2; j_gene: TRBJ2-1; CDR3aa: CSARDWTSGGEDEQFF; CDR3nt: TGCAGTGCTAGGGACTGGACTAGCGGGGGAGAGGATGAGCAGTTCTTC
v_gene: TRBV7-9; abundance: .; d_gene: .; j_gene: TRBJ2-3; CDR3aa: CASSSIGPDPSGTQYF; CDR3nt: TGTGCCAGCAGCTCCATAGGGCCTGATCCTTCGGGTACGCAGTATTTT
v_gene: TRBV5-5; abundance: few; d_gene: TRBD2; j_gene: TRBJ2-7; CDR3aa: CASSAGLATNSYEQYF; CDR3nt: TGTGCCAGCAGCGCGGGACTAGCGACGAACTCCTACGAGCAGTACTTC
v_gene: TRBV7-9; abundance: .; d_gene: TRBD2; j_gene: TRBJ2-1; CDR3aa: CASSYPPFSGETLHNEQFF; CDR3nt: TGTGCCAGCAGCTATCCCCCCTTTAGCGGGGAGACTCTCCACAATGAGCAGTTCTTC
v_gene: TRBV18; abundance: many; d_gene: .; j_gene: TRBJ1-5; CDR3aa: CASSPGQTGGQPQHF; CDR3nt: TGTGCCAGCTCACCCGGACAGACGGGGGGTCAGCCCCAGCATTTT
v_gene: TRBV5-6; abundance: few; d_gene: TRBD1; j_gene: TRBJ1-5; CDR3aa: CASSRQDRVGYQPQHF; CDR3nt: TGTGCCAGCAGCCGCCAGGACAGGGTCGGGTATCAGCCCCAGCATTTT
v_gene: TRBV7-9; abundance: few; d_gene: .; j_gene: TRBJ1-2; CDR3aa: CASSFPRFTANYGYTF; CDR3nt: TGTGCCAGCAGCTTTCCTCGATTCACAGCTAACTATGGCTACACCTTC
v_gene: TRBV25-1; abundance: few; d_gene: TRBD1; j_gene: TRBJ1-6; CDR3aa: CASSGGQLNSPLHF; CDR3nt: TGTGCCAGCAGTGGGGGACAGCTTAATTCACCCCTCCACTTT
v_gene: TRBV3-1; abundance: .; d_gene: .; j_gene: TRBJ2-2; CDR3aa: CASSPRSPFYTGELFF; CDR3nt: TGTGCCAGCAGCCCACGATCGCCCTTTTACACCGGGGAGCTGTTTTTT
v_gene: TRBV6-2/TRBV6-3; abundance: .; d_gene: TRBD2; j_gene: TRBJ2-5; CDR3aa: CASSTTSTQGGQYF; CDR3nt: TGTGCCAGCAGTACGACTAGCACCCAGGGCGGTCAGTACTTC
v_gene: TRBV5-4; abundance: once; d_gene: TRBD2; j_gene: TRBJ2-1; CDR3aa: CASSPSSGLGEQFF; CDR3nt: TGTGCCAGCAGCCCGTCTAGCGGCTTAGGTGAGCAGTTCTTC
v_gene: TRBV15; abundance: .; d_gene: TRBD1; j_gene: TRBJ2-1; CDR3aa: CATSRGRQGLYNEQFF; CDR3nt: TGTGCCACCAGCAGGGGAAGACAGGGTTTGTACAATGAGCAGTTCTTC
v_gene: TRBV20-1; abundance: .; d_gene: .; j_gene: TRBJ1-3; CDR3aa: CSARQTGPGNTIYF; CDR3nt: TGCAGTGCTAGACAGACAGGTCCCGGAAACACCATATATTTT
v_gene: TRBV6-5; abundance: .; d_gene: .; j_gene: TRBJ2-7; CDR3aa: CASSPSEEYEQYF; CDR3nt: TGTGCCAGCAGCCCTAGCGAGGAATACGAGCAGTACTTC
v_gene: TRBV5-6; abundance: few; d_gene: .; j_gene: TRBJ1-1; CDR3aa: CASSQSTFEAFF; CDR3nt: TGTGCCAGCAGTCAATCTACTTTCGAAGCTTTCTTT
v_gene: TRBV27; abundance: .; d_gene: TRBD1; j_gene: TRBJ1-5; CDR3aa: CASSPSQGAWQPQHF; CDR3nt: TGTGCCAGCAGTCCATCACAGGGGGCTTGGCAGCCCCAGCATTTT
v_gene: TRBV29-1; abundance: few; d_gene: .; j_gene: TRBJ1-1; CDR3aa: CSVGENTEAFF; CDR3nt: TGCAGCGTAGGTGAGAACACTGAAGCTTTCTTT
v_gene: TRBV30; abundance: few; d_gene: .; j_gene: TRBJ1-5; CDR3aa: CAWSVGGRIQHF; CDR3nt: TGTGCCTGGAGTGTAGGCGGGAGGATCCAGCATTTT
v_gene: TRBV4-2; abundance: few; d_gene: TRBD1; j_gene: TRBJ1-1; CDR3aa: CASSRLAVGGTGAENTEAFF; CDR3nt: TGTGCCAGCAGCCGCCTTGCAGTAGGGGGGACAGGGGCAGAGAACACTGAAGCTTTCTTT
v_gene: TRBV27; abundance: .; d_gene: TRBD2; j_gene: TRBJ2-7; CDR3aa: CASGLAGVKGEQYF; CDR3nt: TGTGCCAGCGGACTAGCGGGAGTAAAGGGCGAGCAGTACTTC
v_gene: TRBV12-3/TRBV12-4; abundance: .; d_gene: .; j_gene: TRBJ1-3; CDR3aa: CASHRGASGNTIYF; CDR3nt: TGTGCCAGTCACCGGGGGGCTTCTGGAAACACCATATATTTT
v_gene: TRBV4-1; abundance: .; d_gene: .; j_gene: TRBJ1-2; CDR3aa: CASRPGEKNYGYTF; CDR3nt: TGCGCCAGTAGACCAGGCGAAAAGAACTATGGCTACACCTTC
v_gene: TRBV5-6; abundance: few; d_gene: TRBD2; j_gene: TRBJ2-7; CDR3aa: CASSLGRGAGSSYEQYF; CDR3nt: TGTGCCAGCAGCTTGGGGAGGGGAGCGGGGAGCTCCTACGAGCAGTACTTC
v_gene: TRBV7-8; abundance: .; d_gene: TRBD2; j_gene: TRBJ2-5; CDR3aa: CASSLRRPGGETQYF; CDR3nt: TGTGCCAGCAGCCTCCGCCGGCCCGGGGGGGAGACCCAGTACTTC
v_gene: TRBV27; abundance: few; d_gene: TRBD1; j_gene: TRBJ2-2; CDR3aa: CASSHIQGAGELFF; CDR3nt: TGTGCCAGCAGTCACATACAGGGGGCCGGGGAGCTGTTTTTT
v_gene: TRBV5-1; abundance: few; d_gene: TRBD2; j_gene: TRBJ2-2; CDR3aa: CASSLAPSGTNTGELFF; CDR3nt: TGCGCCAGCAGCTTGGCGCCTAGCGGAACGAACACCGGGGAGCTGTTTTTT
v_gene: TRBV6-5; abundance: few; d_gene: TRBD2; j_gene: TRBJ2-5; CDR3aa: CASSYRGGWGQETQYF; CDR3nt: TGTGCCAGCAGTTACCGGGGGGGATGGGGGCAAGAGACCCAGTACTTC
v_gene: TRBV4-1; abundance: few; d_gene: .; j_gene: TRBJ2-5; CDR3aa: CASSQVPRGTQYF; CDR3nt: TGCGCCAGCAGCCAAGTTCCTAGGGGGACCCAGTACTTC
v_gene: TRBV18; abundance: few; d_gene: .; j_gene: TRBJ1-3; CDR3aa: CASSPVGNTIYF; CDR3nt: TGTGCCAGCTCACCAGTCGGAAACACCATATATTTT
v_gene: TRBV6-5; abundance: .; d_gene: TRBD2; j_gene: TRBJ2-7; CDR3aa: CASSYSLTLAGTYEQYF; CDR3nt: TGTGCCAGCAGTTACTCCCTCACGCTAGCGGGAACCTACGAGCAGTACTTC
v_gene: TRBV15; abundance: .; d_gene: .; j_gene: TRBJ1-1; CDR3aa: CATSRERGNTEAFF; CDR3nt: TGTGCCACCAGCAGAGAGAGGGGGAACACTGAAGCTTTCTTT
v_gene: TRBV4-3; abundance: few; d_gene: .; j_gene: TRBJ2-7; CDR3aa: CASSQDVRGTYEQYF; CDR3nt: TGCGCCAGCAGCCAAGATGTGAGGGGAACCTACGAGCAGTACTTC
v_gene: TRBV5-1; abundance: few; d_gene: .; j_gene: TRBJ1-6; CDR3aa: CASSLGSREPLHF; CDR3nt: TGCGCCAGCAGCTTGGGGTCCCGGGAACCCCTCCACTTT
v_gene: TRBV7-9; abundance: few; d_gene: .; j_gene: TRBJ1-4; CDR3aa: CASSLVQGLNEKLFF; CDR3nt: TGTGCCAGCAGCTTAGTACAGGGACTTAATGAAAAACTGTTTTTT
v_gene: TRBV5-1; abundance: few; d_gene: TRBD2; j_gene: TRBJ2-1; CDR3aa: CASRGGSAGGQYNEQFF; CDR3nt: TGCGCCAGCAGGGGAGGATCGGCGGGGGGACAATACAATGAGCAGTTCTTC
v_gene: TRBV10-3; abundance: few; d_gene: .; j_gene: TRBJ1-5; CDR3aa: CAISMTADQPQHF; CDR3nt: TGTGCCATCAGTATGACAGCAGATCAGCCCCAGCATTTT
v_gene: TRBV5-6; abundance: many; d_gene: .; j_gene: TRBJ2-1; CDR3aa: CASSLALNNEQFF; CDR3nt: TGTGCCAGCAGCTTGGCTCTTAACAATGAGCAGTTCTTC
v_gene: TRBV4-1; abundance: few; d_gene: TRBD1; j_gene: TRBJ1-1; CDR3aa: CASSQGPQGAKLGEAFF; CDR3nt: TGCGCCAGCAGCCAAGGACCCCAGGGGGCAAAACTGGGTGAAGCTTTCTTT
v_gene: TRBV11-2; abundance: .; d_gene: .; j_gene: TRBJ2-7; CDR3aa: CASSPSGVVRSSYEQYF; CDR3nt: TGTGCCAGCAGCCCTTCCGGGGTTGTCAGAAGCTCCTACGAGCAGTACTTC
v_gene: TRBV24-1; abundance: few; d_gene: .; j_gene: TRBJ2-3; CDR3aa: CATSDPVSVTDTQYF; CDR3nt: TGTGCCACCAGTGATCCCGTGTCGGTCACAGATACGCAGTATTTT